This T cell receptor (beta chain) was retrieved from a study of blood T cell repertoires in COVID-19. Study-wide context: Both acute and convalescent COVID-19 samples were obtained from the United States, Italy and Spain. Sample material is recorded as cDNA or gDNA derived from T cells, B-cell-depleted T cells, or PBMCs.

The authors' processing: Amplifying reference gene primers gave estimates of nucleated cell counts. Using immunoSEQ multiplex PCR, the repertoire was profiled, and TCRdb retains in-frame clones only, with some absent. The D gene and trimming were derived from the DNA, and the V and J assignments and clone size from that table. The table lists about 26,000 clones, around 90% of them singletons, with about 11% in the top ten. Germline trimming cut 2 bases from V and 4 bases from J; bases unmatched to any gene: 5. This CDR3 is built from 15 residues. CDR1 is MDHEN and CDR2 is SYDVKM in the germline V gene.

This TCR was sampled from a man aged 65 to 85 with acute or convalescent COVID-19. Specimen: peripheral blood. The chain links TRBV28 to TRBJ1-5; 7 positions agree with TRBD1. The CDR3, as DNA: TGTGCCAGCAGTTTAAGACAGGGATGGAATCAGCCCCAGCATTTT. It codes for CASSLRQGWNQPQHF.